The entry below gives a single T cell receptor (beta chain) sequence along with its context. CD45RO negativity and positive selection for CCR7 defined naive CD8 cells, a population that excluded terminally differentiated effector memory CD45RA+ cells. The germline V gene encodes CDR1 SGHNT and CDR2 YYREEE (reference sequence). With 6 bases removed from V and 3 bases from J, the gap between germline ends came to 16 bases. The CDR3 has 14 residues. This specimen belongs to a study of shared clonotypes between healthy human individuals. The table came from immunoSEQ multiplex PCR; TCRdb's copy has only in-frame clones and leaves some out. In the table there are around 1,900,000 clones, over 85% of which are singletons.

This chain uses TRBV5-4 with TRBJ2-7, with D possibly being TRBD2 (7 bases). Material for sequencing was naive CD8+ T cells from PBMCs. This receptor was taken from a young man in good health. Some clones in this sample may be carry-over from other donors' samples. The CDR3 DNA reads as TGTGCCAGCAAAGCGGGGCCAGGGGACTACGAGCAGTACTTC. It yields the protein CASKAGPGDYEQYF. Based on the CDR3 plus reference TRBV5-4 and TRBJ2-7, the full variable domain is ETGVTQSPTHLIKTRGQQVTLRCSSQSGHNTVSWYQQALGQGPQFIFQYYREEENGRGNFPPRFSGLQFPNYSSELNVNALELDDSALYLCASKAGPGDYEQYFGPGTRLTVT.